These 24 T cell receptor beta chains originate from one sample sequenced in a study of shared clonotypes between healthy human individuals. Clones were read by immunoSEQ multiplex PCR, and TCRdb kept only the in-frame ones, dropping some. The table lists 2,500,000 or so clones, 90% to 95% of them singletons, with over 0.12% in the top ten. The source material was naive CD4+ T cells sorted from blood. Stated subset: CD45RA+ positively selected. The receptor source for this set is a young man in good health.

Concerning this clone: The junction does not match germline at one end; this may be a read error. The chain employs TRBV4-1 and TRBJ2-5; 11 nucleotides match TRBD2. Germline CDR1 MGHRA, CDR2 YSYEKL. The CDR3 is 16 residues long. CDR3 sequence reads: CASSQGLAGIQGTQYF. The DNA for the CDR3 is TGCGCCAGCAGCCAAGGACTAGCGGGAATTCAAGGGACCCAGTACTTC.

This chain links TRBV29-1 with TRBJ2-7; the D gene is possibly TRBD1 (6 bases). Trimming left V 4 bases short and J 5 bases short, with 9 bases between. Germline V gives CDR1 SQVTM, CDR2 ANQGSEA. The CDR3 runs 11 residues. CDR3 in amino acids: CSVAQGDEQYF. DNA of the CDR3: TGCAGCGTTGCACAGGGTGACGAGCAGTACTTC.

Worth noting for this clone: This sample also contains other DNA sequences that code for the same CDR3. V is TRBV29-1 and J is TRBJ2-7, with D tentatively TRBD2 (5 bases). There are 11 residues in the CDR3. Germline lookup yields CDR1 SQVTM and CDR2 ANQGSEA. The V end was cut by 6 bases, the J end by 0 bases, with 6 bases between. This chain's CDR3 is CSVRGSYEQYF. The CDR3 region has the DNA TGCAGCGTCCGGGGCTCCTACGAGCAGTACTTC.

The chain combines TRBV18 with TRBJ1-3; tentative D call: TRBD1 (5 bases). V was trimmed by 5 bases and J by 2 bases, leaving 13 bases between them. The CDR3 extends over 15 amino acids. CDR1 KGHSH and CDR2 LQKENI come from the germline V gene. The CDR3 loop is CASSTNGGAGNTIYF. CDR3 sequence (DNA): TGTGCCAGCTCAACTAACGGGGGTGCTGGAAACACCATATATTTT.

Concerning this clone itself: The same CDR3 can be traced to other DNA sequences in this sample. The chain recombines TRBV11-2 with TRBJ2-7; unclear D gene. The germline V gene encodes CDR1 SGHAT and CDR2 FQNNGV. The CDR3 contains 13 residues. Trimming pared 3 bases from V and 0 bases from J, leaving 6 bases between. The CDR3 here is CASSLSSSYEQYF. The CDR3 DNA follows: TGTGCCAGCAGCTTGAGTAGCTCCTACGAGCAGTACTTC. Full variable domain (remainder filled in from reference TRBV11-2 and TRBJ2-7): EAGVAQSPRYKIIEKRQSVAFWCNPISGHATLYWYQQILGQGPKLLIQFQNNGVVDDSQLPKDRFSAERLKGVDSTLKIQPAKLEDSAVYLCASSLSSSYEQYFGPGTRLTVT.

The J gene is TRBJ2-3, the V gene TRBV4-2; TRBD2 matches 10 bases. V trimming: 1 base; J trimming: 0 bases; junction bases outside the gene matches: 10. CDR1 is LGHNA, CDR2 YNFKEQ, per germline. This CDR3 region has 19 residues. The DNA for the CDR3 is TGTGCCAGCAGCCAAGTAGGCCTAGCGGGGGACCCTAGCACAGATACGCAGTATTTT. It codes for CASSQVGLAGDPSTDTQYF.

This clone was found once. This chain connects TRBV18 to TRBJ1-4; possible D gene TRBD1, 6 bases. Germline CDR1 reads KGHSH; CDR2 reads LQKENI. This CDR3 comprises 15 residues. The germline V and J ends were trimmed by 1 base and 6 bases, with 12 bases remaining between them. CDR3 bases: TGTGCCAGCTCACCACGTAGGGGGAGTTATGAAAAACTGTTTTTT. Its translation: CASSPRRGSYEKLFF.

With regard to this clone: Distinct nucleotide sequences in the sample also encode this CDR3. This chain uses TRBV6-5 with TRBJ2-7; possibly TRBD2 for D (5 bases). V was clipped by 4 bases and J by 2 bases, with 6 bases between them. The CDR3 has 12 amino acids. Germline V gene sequence: CDR1 MNHEY, CDR2 SVGAGI. CDR3 sequence (DNA): TGTGCCAGCAGTTCCGGGACCTACGAGCAGTACTTC. This encodes CASSSGTYEQYF.

V gene TRBV7-2 combines with J gene TRBJ2-5; D gene uncertain. The CDR3 consists of 13 residues. V shed 2 bases and J shed 0 bases, with 4 bases lying between them. The germline V gene encodes CDR1 SGHTA and CDR2 FQGNSA. In DNA form, the CDR3 reads TGTGCCAGCAGCTTACTAAACCAAGAGACCCAGTACTTC. Protein sequence: CASSLLNQETQYF.

The chain carries TRBV7-2 and TRBJ2-2; maybe TRBD1 (7 bases). Trimming took off 4 bases at V and 4 bases at J, with 13 bases between the two ends. CDR1 and CDR2 (germline): SGHTA, FQGNSA. The CDR3 covers 15 residues. The CDR3 DNA follows: TGTGCCAGCAGCTCGCAGGGGGGAAGCACCGGGGAGCTGTTTTTT. Amino acid sequence: CASSSQGGSTGELFF.

The chain joins TRBV7-2 to TRBJ2-7; TRBD2 agrees at 7 bases. Germline V gene sequence: CDR1 SGHTA, CDR2 FQGNSA. After removal of 1 base from V and 3 bases from J, the junction contained 6 bases not matched to a gene. The length of the CDR3 is 15 residues. The CDR3 coding sequence is TGTGCCAGCAGCTTAGTTTCTAGCGGCTACTACGAGCAGTACTTC. Amino acids: CASSLVSSGYYEQYF.

The rearrangement joins TRBV5-1 to TRBJ1-2; D not certain. Germline assignment: CDR1 SGHRS and CDR2 YFSETQ. The CDR3 totals 15 residues. The V end lost 0 bases, the J end lost 7 bases, and 16 bases lay between the germline ends. Written as DNA, the CDR3 is TGCGCCAGCAGCTTGGGGCCGGGTTTCAGCTCTGGCTACACCTTC. This sequence encodes CASSLGPGFSSGYTF.

The chain joins TRBV27 to TRBJ2-5, with 7 positions matching TRBD1. Germline V lookup: CDR1 MNHEY, CDR2 SMNVEV (reference sequence). CDR3 size: 14 residues. With V trimmed by 6 bases and J by 5 bases, 9 bases remained unmatched. CDR3 DNA sequence: TGTGCCAGCAGAGATGCACAGGGGAGCGAGACCCAGTACTTC. Translation: CASRDAQGSETQYF.

Details on this clone: Other DNA sequences in the same sample also yield this CDR3. The genes are TRBV7-2 and TRBJ2-3; 7 bases fit TRBD1. Per the germline V gene, CDR1 is SGHTA and CDR2 is FQGNSA. The CDR3 has 15 amino acids. J gave up 0 bases and V 4 bases, and 4 bases lay outside the gene matches. This CDR3 reads CASSSRTGSTDTQYF. CDR3 nucleotides: TGTGCCAGCAGCTCGAGGACAGGCAGCACAGATACGCAGTATTTT.

The V call is TRBV5-1, the J call TRBJ2-7, with D maybe TRBD1 (6 bases). CDR1 and CDR2 (germline): SGHRS, YFSETQ. This CDR3 comprises 14 residues. Trimming removed 1 base at V and 7 bases at J, with 15 bases between. The CDR3 reads CASSLSGDPMEQYF. The DNA of the CDR3 is TGCGCCAGCAGCTTGTCAGGGGACCCCATGGAGCAGTACTTC.

The chain joins TRBV29-1 to TRBJ2-2; 8 nucleotides align to TRBD1. V was clipped by 7 bases and J by 1 base; unmatched bases: 5. This CDR3 is 14 amino acids long. Germline CDR1 SQVTM, CDR2 ANQGSEA. CDR3 DNA: TGCAGCGCACGGACAGGGCGGAACACCGGGGAGCTGTTTTTT. Translation: CSARTGRNTGELFF.

This clone was observed a handful of times. The chain links TRBV28 to TRBJ1-2; TRBD1 matches 8 bases. The CDR3 consists of 12 residues. The V segment lost 7 bases and the J segment 3 bases; nucleotides outside the gene matches: 1. Germline-derived CDR1 and CDR2 are MDHEN and SYDVKM. The CDR3 here is CASMGQDYGYTF. CDR3 sequence (DNA): TGTGCCAGCATGGGACAGGACTATGGCTACACCTTC.

CDR3 in amino acids: CASSPTDSSSGANVLTF. CDR3 in DNA: TGTGCCAGCTCACCGACTGACTCGAGCTCTGGGGCCAACGTCCTGACTTTC. The gene calls are TRBV18 and TRBJ2-6; D remains ambiguous. Trimming removed 3 bases from V and 0 bases from J, with 12 bases in between. This CDR3 comprises 17 residues. Germline assignment: CDR1 KGHSH and CDR2 LQKENI.

This chain links TRBV5-6 with TRBJ1-6; 8 nucleotides match TRBD1. Per germline, CDR1 SGHDT and CDR2 YYEEEE. The CDR3 has 14 amino acids. The V gene end was trimmed by 3 bases and the J gene end by 8 bases; junction bases not matched to a gene: 4. CDR3: CASSSGQVYSPLHF. Written as DNA, the CDR3 is TGTGCCAGCAGCTCGGGACAGGTCTATTCACCCCTCCACTTT.

The V and J genes are TRBV18 and TRBJ2-7; 9 positions match TRBD1. The V gene end was trimmed by 6 bases and the J gene end by 5 bases; junction bases not matched to a gene: 5. The CDR3 consists of 13 residues. Per the germline V gene, CDR1 is KGHSH and CDR2 is LQKENI. The CDR3 region has the DNA TGTGCCAGCTCCCGCGACAGGGGGGACGAGCAGTACTTC. It translates to CASSRDRGDEQYF.

Worth noting for this clone: This CDR3 is also generated by other DNA sequences in the sample. The chain combines TRBV2 with TRBJ2-7; 7 nucleotides agree with TRBD1. Per germline, CDR1 SNHLY and CDR2 FYNNEI. The V and J ends lost 4 bases and 2 bases, in that order; junction bases with no gene match: 2. CDR3 size: 13 residues. CDR3 sequence: CASSGQGAYEQYF. The CDR3 DNA is TGTGCCAGCAGTGGACAGGGTGCCTACGAGCAGTACTTC.

Comment on this clone: This specimen includes other DNA sequences encoding the same CDR3. This sequence joins TRBV6-5 and TRBJ2-7, with D tentatively TRBD1 (6 bases). There are 14 residues in the CDR3. Germline V gives CDR1 MNHEY, CDR2 SVGAGI. The V gene lost 0 bases and the J gene lost 2 bases, with 8 bases spanning the gap. The CDR3 loop reads CASSYSGGTYEQYF. CDR3 coding DNA: TGTGCCAGCAGTTACTCAGGGGGAACCTACGAGCAGTACTTC.

As to this clone: Other DNA sequences within the sample encode an identical CDR3. The chain employs TRBV5-1 and TRBJ1-3; the D is unclear. Trimming left V 0 bases short and J 4 bases short, with 8 bases between. CDR1 is SGHRS, CDR2 YFSETQ, per germline. The CDR3 is made up of 14 amino acids. The DNA for the CDR3 is TGCGCCAGCAGCTTGGCCGGTCAGGGAAACACCATATATTTT. Amino acid sequence: CASSLAGQGNTIYF.

This clone turned up a few times. The gene calls are TRBV2 and TRBJ1-1; unclear D gene. Trimming pared 6 bases from V and 0 bases from J, leaving 11 bases between. The CDR3 sequence is 14 residues long. The V gene's germline CDR1 is SNHLY and CDR2 FYNNEI. The CDR3: CASRSNSLNTEAFF. The DNA for the CDR3 is TGTGCCAGCAGATCCAACAGCCTGAACACTGAAGCTTTCTTT.